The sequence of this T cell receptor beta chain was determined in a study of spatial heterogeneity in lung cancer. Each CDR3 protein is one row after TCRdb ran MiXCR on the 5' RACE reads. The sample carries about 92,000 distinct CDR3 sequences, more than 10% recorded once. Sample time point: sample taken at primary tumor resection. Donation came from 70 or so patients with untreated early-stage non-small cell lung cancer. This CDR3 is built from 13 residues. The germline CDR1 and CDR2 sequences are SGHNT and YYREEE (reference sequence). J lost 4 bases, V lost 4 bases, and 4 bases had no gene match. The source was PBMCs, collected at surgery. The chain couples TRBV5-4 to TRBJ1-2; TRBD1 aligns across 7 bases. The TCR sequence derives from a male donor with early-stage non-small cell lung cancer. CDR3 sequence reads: CASSGDSSYGYTF. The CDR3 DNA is TGTGCCAGCAGCGGGGACAGCAGCTATGGCTACACCTTC.